What follows is one T cell receptor beta chain and its context. The data originate from a study of T cell responses to AZD1222 COVID-19 vaccine. Using immunoSEQ multiplex PCR, the repertoire was profiled, and TCRdb retains in-frame clones only, with some absent. The profile shows about 160,000 clones, more than 70% of them singletons. This sample comprised peripheral blood, obtained on day 0 of AZD1222 vaccination. This receptor was obtained from an adult in good health.

The CDR3 loop reads CASSEYTPLGYGYTF. CDR3 DNA: TGTGCCAGCAGTGAATATACACCCCTGGGCTATGGCTACACCTTC. The V call is TRBV25-1, the J call TRBJ1-2; D call uncertain. The CDR3 runs 15 residues. Germline CDR1 and CDR2: MGHDK and SYGVNS. Trimming took 0 bases from V and 4 from J, leaving 12 bases between them.